In its sample, the clone carrying this TCR beta chain was seen a few times. The table came from immunoSEQ multiplex PCR; TCRdb's copy has only in-frame clones and leaves some out. Among fewer than 7,000 clones, 50% to 75% were seen once, and the ten largest hold about 41%. These data come from a study of sequential checkpoint blockade in melanoma. At the level of the study: Randomization was 1:1 between first-line nivolumab→ipilimumab and ipilimumab→nivolumab. Each arm's sequence ended with maintenance nivolumab.

Described treatment: randomized to nivolumab then ipilimumab (arm A) or the reverse (arm B). None of the patients previously received DNA-damaging chemotherapy. PBMC sorting kept live CD3+CD8+ cells without CD19 or CD56. V was pared by 3 bases and J by 3 bases, with 6 bases of the junction left unmatched. The germline gives CDR1 SGHRS, CDR2 YFSETQ. This CDR3 has 15 residues. This rearrangement joins TRBV5-1 to TRBJ1-1; 9 bases are a match to TRBD1. The origin of this receptor is a human donor with melanoma. Sample: CD8+ T cells sorted from blood (inferred from file names), taken from a patient given nivolumab and ipilimumab in sequence. The CDR3 spells CASSWIQGADTEAFF. The CDR3 region has the DNA TGCGCCAGCAGCTGGATACAGGGGGCCGACACTGAAGCTTTCTTT.